The 29 T cell receptor beta chains below come from one sample, sequenced in a study of cytomegalovirus exposure and HLA in healthy donors. The PCR ran on 60 Vbeta and 13 Jbeta primers. Produced via immunoSEQ multiplex PCR; TCRdb's table is partial and in-frame only. The table has 150,000 to 200,000 clones, approximately 85% seen once. Sequenced: PBMCs. These receptor sequences come from a woman between 50 and 59 years old in good health and CMV-seronegative.

The chain carries TRBV5-1 and TRBJ2-6; D gene uncertain. CDR3 length: 15 amino acids. Germline CDR1 and CDR2: SGHRS and YFSETQ. The V gene lost 2 bases and the J gene lost 3 bases, with 9 bases spanning the gap. CDR3 residues: CASSFDTVGANVLTF. CDR3 coding DNA: TGCGCCAGCAGCTTCGACACCGTTGGGGCCAACGTCCTGACTTTC.

The chain recombines TRBV5-8 with TRBJ2-5, with 9 positions matching TRBD1. The end of the DNA aligns better with TRBJ2-7, so the J call may be wrong. Germline V lookup: CDR1 SGHTS, CDR2 YDEGEE. The CDR3 runs 17 residues. The CDR3 nucleotides read TGTGCCAGCAGCTTGGTCGAGACAGGGGGTTTGGGGTACGAGCAGTACTTC. It codes for CASSLVETGGLGYEQYF.

The chain links TRBV7-9 to TRBJ2-1, with 8 bases aligning to TRBD1. Unmatched junction bases numbered 12, after V lost 1 base and J lost 7 bases. This CDR3 contains 17 residues. Per the germline V gene, CDR1 is SEHNR and CDR2 is FQNEAQ (reference sequence). The CDR3 sequence is CASSLELAGGHRNEQFF. The CDR3 DNA follows: TGTGCCAGCAGCTTAGAATTGGCAGGGGGCCATAGAAATGAGCAGTTCTTC.

The chain carries TRBV6-1 and TRBJ1-1; TRBD1 aligns across 7 bases. The CDR3 sequence is 19 residues long. In germline, CDR1 is MNHNS, CDR2 SASEGT. The trim removed 4 bases at V and 1 base at J, leaving 18 bases unmatched. The CDR3: CASSARDRQGVGPNTEAFF. In DNA, the CDR3 is TGTGCCAGCAGTGCCCGGGACCGCCAGGGGGTTGGACCGAACACTGAAGCTTTCTTT.

The chain combines TRBV7-8 with TRBJ2-3, with 10 bases aligning to TRBD2. This CDR3 has 15 amino acids. V lost 3 bases and J lost 6; bases outside the gene matches: 6. The V gene's germline CDR1 is SGHVS and CDR2 FQNEAQ. CDR3 amino acids: CASSLPSGSSDTQYF. The CDR3 bases are TGTGCCAGCAGCTTGCCTAGCGGGAGCTCTGATACGCAGTATTTT.

Comment on this clone: Other DNA sequences in the sample encode the same CDR3. The chain recombines TRBV6-5 with TRBJ2-7, with TRBD2 as a possible D gene (5 bases). The CDR3 covers 12 residues. Trimming stripped 4 bases from V and 2 bases from J, with 6 bases between. Germline V gives CDR1 MNHEY, CDR2 SVGAGI. The CDR3 bases are TGTGCCAGCAGTTCCGGGGCCTACGAGCAGTACTTC. It yields the protein CASSSGAYEQYF.

This clone was seen a single time. The chain links TRBV19 to TRBJ1-1; no definite D call. The CDR3 loop spans 15 amino acids. V shed 3 bases and J shed 3 bases, with 14 bases lying between them. Germline-derived CDR1 and CDR2 are LNHDA and SQIVND (reference sequence). The CDR3 region has the DNA TGTGCCAGTAGTATGCTGAAGGGAGGTGACACTGAAGCTTTCTTT. This sequence encodes CASSMLKGGDTEAFF.

The gene calls are TRBV7-6 and TRBJ2-5; D is unclear. CDR1 SGHVS and CDR2 FNYEAQ come from the germline V gene. Trimming took off 5 bases at V and 2 bases at J, with 3 bases between the two ends. The CDR3 loop spans 11 amino acids. This chain's CDR3 is CASSPQETQYF. The CDR3 DNA reads TGTGCCAGCAGCCCTCAAGAGACCCAGTACTTC. Full variable domain (missing parts from reference TRBV7-6 and TRBJ2-5): GAGVSQSPRYKVTKRGQDVALRCDPISGHVSLYWYRQALGQGPEFLTYFNYEAQQDKSGLPNDRFSAERPEGSISTLTIQRTEQRDSAMYRCASSPQETQYFGPGTRLLVL.

In its sample, this clone was seen once. The V gene is TRBV28, the J gene TRBJ2-3; TRBD2 is a possible D gene (6 bases). This CDR3 spans 16 amino acids. V was clipped by 2 bases and J by 0 bases, with 12 bases between them. Per the germline V gene, CDR1 is MDHEN and CDR2 is SYDVKM. CDR3 in DNA: TGTGCCAGCAGTTTAGACGGCGGGGTTAGCACAGATACGCAGTATTTT. This gives the protein CASSLDGGVSTDTQYF.

V is TRBV7-6 and J is TRBJ1-4, with 12 bases fitting TRBD1. The V gene's germline CDR1 is SGHVS and CDR2 FNYEAQ. V trimming: 5 bases; J trimming: 7 bases; junction bases outside the gene matches: 11. The CDR3 runs to 17 residues. CDR3 sequence reads: CASSVGQGASVGEKLFF. The CDR3 bases are TGTGCCAGCAGCGTGGGACAGGGGGCGTCCGTTGGTGAAAAACTGTTTTTT.

This clone was seen a few times. This chain joins TRBV7-9 and TRBJ2-5; 8 bases map to TRBD1. The CDR3 consists of 13 residues. Germline V gene lookup returns CDR1 SEHNR and CDR2 FQNEAQ (reference sequence). Losses at the gene ends were 6 bases for V and 4 bases for J; bases not matched to a gene: 4. CDR3 nucleotides: TGTGCCAGCAGTCCCAGGGGGCCAGAGACCCAGTACTTC. It specifies CASSPRGPETQYF. The entire variable domain, with the rest obtained from reference TRBV7-9 and TRBJ2-5, is as follows: DTGVSQNPRHKITKRGQNVTFRCDPISEHNRLYWYRQTLGQGPEFLTYFQNEAQLEKSRLLSDRFSAERPKGSFSTLEIQRTEQGDSAMYLCASSPRGPETQYFGPGTRLLVL.

This clone showed up just a few times. The J gene is TRBJ1-5, the V gene TRBV12-5, with no clear D. The V gene's germline CDR1 is LGHNT and CDR2 FRNRAP. The V end was cut by 7 bases, the J end by 1 base, with 8 bases between. The CDR3 is 13 residues long. Here the CDR3 reads CASAQSSNQPQHF. CDR3 bases: TGTGCTAGTGCCCAGTCCAGCAATCAGCCCCAGCATTTT.

CDR3 coding DNA: TGTGCCAGCAGCTTAGCCAATCTAGCATTGTTCTTC. Translated: CASSLANLALFF. This rearrangement joins TRBV11-1 to TRBJ2-1; TRBD2 is a possible D gene (5 bases). Trimming pared 0 bases from V and 15 bases from J, leaving 12 bases between. Germline-derived CDR1 and CDR2 are SGHAT and FQDESV (reference sequence). The CDR3 runs to 12 residues.

The chain joins TRBV28 to TRBJ2-1; D may be TRBD2 (6 bases). Per germline, CDR1 MDHEN and CDR2 SYDVKM. This CDR3 contains 13 residues. V lost 2 bases, J lost 8 bases, and 10 bases lay in between. CDR3 in amino acids: CASSLGGSDEQFF. CDR3 in DNA: TGTGCCAGCAGTTTAGGGGGGAGCGATGAGCAGTTCTTC.

This clone was observed a handful of times. The chain carries TRBV4-1 and TRBJ2-1, with 9 nucleotides matching TRBD2. Germline CDR1 and CDR2: MGHRA and YSYEKL. Unmatched junction bases numbered 5, after V lost 4 bases and J lost 7 bases. CDR3 length equals 14 residues. The CDR3 sequence: CASSPAGGRNEQFF. Here the CDR3 DNA reads TGCGCCAGCAGCCCCGCGGGAGGGAGGAATGAGCAGTTCTTC.

This clone is categorized as medium-sized (0.01 to 0.1%). This chain links TRBV6-4 with TRBJ2-2; D is undetermined. Germline V gene data show CDR1 as MRHNA and CDR2 as SNTAGT. V was shortened by 6 bases and J by 3 bases, with 8 bases between the two germline ends. The CDR3 extends over 13 amino acids. The CDR3 DNA sequence: TGTGCCAGCAGCCCTCGGGACACCGGGGAGCTGTTTTTT. Translating gives CASSPRDTGELFF.

As regards this clone: At one boundary the junction diverges from the germline segment, which might be a read error. The chain recombines TRBV7-9 with TRBJ2-3, with TRBD2 as a possible D gene (5 bases). Germline loops: CDR1 SEHNR, CDR2 FQNEAQ (reference sequence). This CDR3 region has 16 residues. The CDR3 spells CSSSFRLLGRTDTQYF. CDR3 nucleotides: TGTTCCAGCAGCTTCAGATTACTAGGACGTACAGATACGCAGTATTTT. The complete variable domain, with remaining parts taken from reference TRBV7-9 and TRBJ2-3, reads DTGVSQNPRHKITKRGQNVTFRCDPISEHNRLYWYRQTLGQGPEFLTYFQNEAQLEKSRLLSDRFSAERPKGSFSTLEIQRTEQGDSAMYLCSSSFRLLGRTDTQYFGPGTRLTVL.

The chain recombines TRBV6-1 with TRBJ1-1; TRBD1 matches 7 bases. This CDR3 comprises 15 residues. The germline gives CDR1 MNHNS, CDR2 SASEGT. The J segment lost 8 bases and the V segment lost 6 bases, leaving 15 bases of the junction unmatched. The CDR3 nucleotides read TGTGCCAGCAGCACTTCAGGGACAGTGATAAGAGAAGCTTTCTTT. This sequence encodes CASSTSGTVIREAFF.

The genes are TRBV7-3 and TRBJ2-1, with TRBD1 identical over 8 bases. The ends lost 2 bases at V and 6 bases at J; junction bases unmatched: 6. Germline lookup yields CDR1 SGHTA and CDR2 FQGTGA. This CDR3 is 15 amino acids long. CDR3 in amino acids: CASSLYITGGNEQFF. DNA of the CDR3: TGTGCCAGCAGCTTATACATTACAGGGGGCAATGAGCAGTTCTTC.

This chain connects TRBV6-5 to TRBJ2-7, with TRBD1 matching over 7 bases. V shed 2 bases and J 2 bases; nucleotides not matched to a gene: 9. From germline, CDR1 is MNHEY and CDR2 SVGAGI. This CDR3 has 16 residues. CDR3 nucleotide sequence: TGTGCCAGCAGTTACCAGAACAGGGGCTCCCCCTACGAGCAGTACTTC. Protein sequence: CASSYQNRGSPYEQYF.

For this clone: One junction end does not reproduce the germline sequence, and a read error may be involved. The chain uses TRBV7-9 and TRBJ2-3; 8 bases match TRBD2. The CDR3 is 16 residues long. Germline V gene sequence: CDR1 SEHNR, CDR2 FQNEAQ (reference sequence). The CDR3 nucleotides read TGTTCCAGCACCCGACTAGCGTATACTAGCACAGATACGCAGTATTTT. Translation: CSSTRLAYTSTDTQYF.

The chain uses TRBV10-3 and TRBJ1-5; D is possibly TRBD1 (5 bases). V gave up 0 bases and J gave up 4 bases, with 7 bases separating them. Germline V gene lookup returns CDR1 ENHRY and CDR2 SYGVKD. This CDR3 has 14 amino acids. CDR3 DNA: TGTGCCATCAGTGAGTCGGGGGGAAATCAGCCCCAGCATTTT. Its protein product is CAISESGGNQPQHF.

The chain is built from TRBV5-1 and TRBJ2-7; 9 bases line up with TRBD2. CDR3 length equals 15 residues. The J segment lost 3 bases and the V segment lost 4 bases, leaving 8 bases of the junction unmatched. Looked up from germline, CDR1 is SGHRS and CDR2 is YFSETQ. This CDR3 is CASSTIAGEGYEQYF. CDR3 sequence (DNA): TGCGCCAGCAGCACCATAGCGGGAGAAGGCTACGAGCAGTACTTC.

J is TRBJ1-5 and V is TRBV6-6; 10 bases align to TRBD1. Germline V lookup: CDR1 MNHNY, CDR2 SVGAGI (reference sequence). The CDR3 is 16 amino acids. The V gene end was trimmed by 0 bases and the J gene end by 5 bases; junction bases not matched to a gene: 4. This CDR3 reads CASSYSEGQGDQPQHF. CDR3 nucleotides: TGTGCCAGCAGTTACTCCGAAGGACAGGGGGATCAGCCCCAGCATTTT.

This clone was seen a handful of times. The J gene is TRBJ2-7, the V gene TRBV28, with TRBD2 matching over 12 bases. The CDR3 extends over 14 amino acids. The V and J ends lost 4 bases and 3 bases, in that order; junction bases with no gene match: 1. Germline CDR1 MDHEN, CDR2 SYDVKM. The CDR3 sequence is CASSWTSGNYEQYF. The CDR3 region has the DNA TGTGCCAGCAGTTGGACTAGCGGGAACTACGAGCAGTACTTC.

V and J are TRBV13 and TRBJ2-1, with 14 positions matching TRBD2. Germline V gene data show CDR1 as PRHDT and CDR2 as FYEKMQ (reference sequence). The CDR3 is 19 amino acids. V shed 4 bases and J 9 bases; nucleotides not matched to a gene: 17. Written as DNA, the CDR3 is TGTGCCAGCAGCTACCGGACTAGCGGGAGGACCCTTATAGGTTGTGAGCAGTTCTTC. This encodes CASSYRTSGRTLIGCEQFF.

The chain is built from TRBV7-2 and TRBJ2-5; tentative D call: TRBD2 (6 bases). This CDR3 has 16 amino acids. V was shortened by 5 bases and J by 5 bases, with 21 bases between the two germline ends. Germline loops: CDR1 SGHTA, CDR2 FQGNSA. DNA for the CDR3: TGTGCCAGCAGCCCAGCGGGTACAGGCCTAGGGGAGACCCAGTACTTC. Encoded protein: CASSPAGTGLGETQYF. Full variable domain (missing parts from reference TRBV7-2 and TRBJ2-5): GAGVSQSPSNKVTEKGKDVELRCDPISGHTALYWYRQSLGQGLEFLIYFQGNSAPDKSGLPSDRFSAERTGGSVSTLTIQRTQQEDSAVYLCASSPAGTGLGETQYFGPGTRLLVL.

J is TRBJ1-1 and V is TRBV27; tentative D call: TRBD1 (6 bases). Deletions cut 5 bases from V and 11 bases from J, with 21 bases between. This CDR3 has 14 amino acids. Per the germline V gene, CDR1 is MNHEY and CDR2 is SMNVEV (reference sequence). In DNA, the CDR3 is TGTGCCAGCAGTACCGGACAGACACCCCCGCGTGCTTTCTTT. Amino acid sequence: CASSTGQTPPRAFF.

This chain connects TRBV28 to TRBJ2-5; TRBD2 might be the D (7 bases). The germline gives CDR1 MDHEN, CDR2 SYDVKM. V lost 1 base and J lost 2, with 14 bases in between. The CDR3 totals 16 residues. CDR3 protein: CASSLLAGALQETQYF. CDR3 nucleotides: TGTGCCAGCAGTTTATTGGCGGGGGCCCTACAAGAGACCCAGTACTTC.